Described below is a single T cell receptor beta chain sequence and its context. The antigen remains undetermined. The read ends 3 residues early relative to the CDR3; the germline J gene fills the gap. HPV was found by MY09/MY11 PCR and dot-blot genotyping. The data stem from a study of T cells in women clearing cervical HPV infection. Study overall: Donors had HPV16-related CIN3 or worse; 2 had invasive cancer. The study, taken as a whole, reports: Cases and controls were distinguished at AUC over 0.75 by richness and V genes. It is unknown whether associations predate infection; no effector/memory or HPV-specific sorting.

This table comes from immunoSEQ multiplex PCR, and its TCRdb copy is limited to in-frame clones, with some not included. Its table lists roughly 45,000 clones. Germline V lookup: CDR1 SGHRS, CDR2 YFSETQ. The CDR3 runs 16 residues. The V end was cut by 4 bases, the J end by 3 bases, with 17 bases between. The clonotype comes from a woman between 18 and 70 years old with a cervical HPV16 infection that either progressed to CIN3+ or cleared (not recorded which). This sequence joins TRBV5-1 and TRBJ2-1, with D possibly being TRBD2 (5 bases). The sequencing sample was made of blood buffy coat. The CDR3 loop reads CASSVRVGGGYNEQFF. The DNA read from the CDR3 is TGCGCCAGCAGCGTGCGGGTCGGAGGCGGCTACAATGAG.